This T cell receptor (beta chain) stems from a study of blood T cell repertoires in COVID-19. Looked up from germline, CDR1 is SGDLS and CDR2 is YYNGEE. The length of the CDR3 is 17 residues. Trimming removed 4 bases from V and 0 bases from J, with 14 bases in between. The protocol was immunoSEQ multiplex PCR, while the TCRdb copy is restricted to in-frame clones and leaves out a portion. This sample yields over 150,000 clones, of which around three quarters are seen a single time; under 2% belongs to the top ten. This clone occurred once. Sequenced: peripheral blood. The TCR originated in a man older than 75 with acute or convalescent COVID-19. This chain connects TRBV9 to TRBJ1-6; possible D gene TRBD1, 6 bases. The CDR3 DNA reads TGTGCCAGCAGCTTTTCAACAGGGAGCTCCTATAATTCACCCCTCCACTTT. This codes for CASSFSTGSSYNSPLHF.